Below, one TCR beta chain is given with its context. Its antigen is still unknown. No much larger clone exists at a distance of one base, and base qualities are not known. Read against the paper, the sample's time point label means: baseline before first vaccination. Vaccinee samples were obtained from the UK trials COV001 and COV002, which included a single-blind randomized controlled phase 2/3 trial of AZD1222 (ChAdOx1 nCoV-19) in healthy adults. For TCRbeta chain sequencing, PBMC samples from trial participants were taken at day 0 and at day 28 after the second dose. This sample is part of a study of T cell responses to AZD1222 COVID-19 vaccine (dated by TCRdb to the early 2020s). In the study overall: AZD1222 recipients given second doses at about 4 weeks or at about 12 weeks were pooled, since spike-specific TCR depth and breadth were not found to differ between the two schedules. Enrollment into the trials was organized by age into subgroups of 18-55, 56-69 and 70-plus years, and those subgroups contained approximately 150, 30 and 60 TCR-sequenced participants, respectively. TCR sequencing was performed for more than 230 trial participants, of whom about 200 were given two doses of AZD1222 and around 25 were given two doses of MenACWY control vaccine. What the work shows at the level of the full study, not this receptor alone: Conclusions about previously exposed vaccinees are limited because only six or seven AZD1222 recipients were SARS-CoV-2 seropositive at baseline. Because no samples from the day 14 peak response were available, repertoires could be characterized only after the peak T cell response. Spike-specific TCR breadth and depth rose significantly after two AZD1222 doses compared with day 0 and with MenACWY recipients. The 56-69-year group was small, and its depth increase did not reach significance, likely because of low power. The whole spike protein was spanned by vaccine-associated CD4 TCRs, and dominant responses were seen in regions 160-218 and 743-854. Participants were mostly white British, with more females than males. The authors suggested clonal diversity may have been underestimated. Epitopes outside the regions mutated in the B.1.351 and B.1.1.7 variants were reportedly recognized by nearly half of the unique spike-specific TCRs.

From the cysteine through the phenylalanine, the CDR3 covers 15 amino acids. Only the CDR3 region is kept as DNA, spanning 45 bases read in frame from base 1. Ends trimmed: V by 5 bases, J by 3 bases; bases unmatched to a gene: 5. The germline V gene encodes CDR1 MNHEY and CDR2 SVGAGI. The CDR3 regions of human TCRbeta chains were analyzed by immunosequencing. For the original study's pipeline: TCRs in the repertoires were matched against a reference library of SARS-CoV-2-specific TCRs that had been generated with the MIRA antigen-specificity platform. Breadth was defined as the fraction of unique TCRs that were SARS-CoV-2-associated, and depth was defined as the fraction of total T cells that were SARS-CoV-2-associated. Each spike-specific TCR was assigned to its reactive spike region and to a CD4 or CD8 class using the MIRA data. Log10-transformed breadth and depth values were compared by one-way ANOVA with Sidak's multiple comparisons tests. Sourced from immuneACCESS, this table was stored by TCRdb with only in-frame sequences that have V and J called. A share of the clones is absent; for the studies checked, an unresolved V gene accounts for under half, and the remainder has no known explanation. V and J calls and clone size come straight from that table; D and trimming were deduced from the DNA. This sample comprises under 130,000 clones, about 95% of them detected only once. Clones ranked in the top ten supply about 2.2% of the sample.

The sequence links TRBV6-5 to TRBJ1-3, with 9 bases aligning to TRBD1. Source: peripheral blood, taken on day 0 of AZD1222 vaccination. This TCR was sampled from an adult in good health. The DNA sequence reads TGTGCCAGCAGTACCGGGACAGGGCGTGGAAACACCATATATTTT. The resulting protein is CASSTGTGRGNTIYF.